Listed below are T cell receptor beta chains from one sample, sequenced in a study of CD8+CD57+ T cells in acquired aplastic anemia. TCRdb ran MiXCR on the reads and lists one entry per CDR3 protein. The data show about 470,000 distinct CDR3 sequences, roughly 34% seen once. The material sequenced was sorted CD4+, CD8+, or CD8+CD57+ T cells (not recorded which) from PBMCs. The origin of the receptors is a human donor with aplastic anemia. Each CDR3 is given with its conserved first and last residue.

J,V,CDR3
TRBJ2-2,TRBV9,CASSVSGSDTGELFF
TRBJ2-3,TRBV15,CATSRPSRGRFTDTQYF
TRBJ1-1,TRBV2,CASSETGTGGTEAFF
TRBJ2-7,TRBV12-3/TRBV12-4,CASRLVGSYEQYF
TRBJ2-7,TRBV2,CASSELAPHYEQYF
TRBJ2-5,TRBV20-1,CSARKWDRAQETQYF
TRBJ1-2,TRBV20-1,CSASHINYGYTF
TRBJ1-1,TRBV29-1,CSGGTGALGSTEAFF
TRBJ2-7,TRBV19,CASSALIGQDQPYEQYF
TRBJ1-5,TRBV2,CASRAEKPNQPQHF
TRBJ2-7,TRBV10-3,CASSESGTGRSEQYF
TRBJ2-7,TRBV7-2,CASSGGLVYEQYF
TRBJ1-5,TRBV30,CAWSVPESNQPQHF
TRBJ2-3,TRBV29-1,CSVKGTSGRTDTQYF
TRBJ2-5,TRBV19,CASSRGTSGGILQETQYF
TRBJ2-3,TRBV6-5,CASSYVSGTDTQYF
TRBJ1-5,TRBV20-1,CSAVDRGRDQPQHF
TRBJ2-1,TRBV20-1,CSASSPSSYNEQFF
TRBJ1-4,TRBV29-1,CSVAIRVKEKLFF
TRBJ1-1,TRBV12-5,CASGLQENTEAFF
TRBJ1-6,TRBV2,CASRKPGVVGNSPLHF
TRBJ1-2,TRBV24-1,CATSDSDSYYGYTF
TRBJ1-6,TRBV6-1,CASGTAQGSNSPLHF
TRBJ1-5,TRBV6-1,CASSEGAGGSNQPQHF
TRBJ1-3,TRBV30,CAWGGRNSGNTIYF
TRBJ1-2,TRBV20-1,CRTAGAYYGYTF
TRBJ1-5,TRBV12-5,CASGQLNSNQPQHF